One and the same sample provided the 7 T cell receptor beta chains below, sequenced in a study of Graves' ophthalmopathy and Graves' hyperthyroidism. Amplified material comprised TCR beta CDR3 regions derived from RNA transcripts. HTBI primers were employed in first-round RT-PCR, then a second-round multiplex PCR followed. TCRdb re-called the multiplex PCR reads with MiXCR, one entry per CDR3 protein. The sample gives 45,000 to 60,000 distinct CDR3 sequences, about half of which show up once; roughly 5% is in the top ten. Sequenced sample: peripheral blood. These receptors all stem from an adult woman with Graves' ophthalmopathy.

Concerning this clonotype: One end of the junction does not line up with germline, which may come from a read error. V gene TRBV20-1 combines with J gene TRBJ2-3; D ambiguous. Germline values: CDR1 DFQATT, CDR2 SNEGSKA (reference sequence). This CDR3 spans 13 amino acids. In DNA form, the CDR3 reads TGCAGTGCTCCCGCCCCGAGCACTGATACGCAGTATTTT. Amino acid sequence: CSAPAPSTDTQYF.

This clonotype was recorded at least ten times. The rearrangement joins TRBV7-9 to TRBJ2-1; D is possibly TRBD2 (7 bases). With 6 bases removed from V and 6 bases from J, the gap between germline ends came to 21 bases. This CDR3 comprises 16 residues. CDR1 is SEHNR and CDR2 is FQNEAQ in the germline V gene (reference sequence). In nucleotides, the CDR3 is TGTGCCAGCAGTCTAGGGGGGGGGATCTTTCTCAATGAGCAGTTCTTC. It yields the protein CASSLGGGIFLNEQFF.

This clonotype was seen repeatedly, ten times or more. The chain employs TRBV2 and TRBJ2-5; 7 positions match TRBD1. CDR3 length equals 14 residues. V dropped 1 base and J dropped 7; count of bases not matched to a gene: 6. Germline V gene lookup returns CDR1 SNHLY and CDR2 FYNNEI. The CDR3 spells CASSEEGAHRTQYF. The CDR3 DNA is TGTGCCAGCAGTGAAGAGGGGGCACATCGGACCCAGTACTTC.

Concerning this clonotype: Given a much more abundant clone one base away, this may be a read error. J is TRBJ2-2 and V is TRBV4-1; 8 nucleotides match TRBD2. This CDR3 contains 15 residues. Per germline, CDR1 MGHRA and CDR2 YSYEKL. V lost 3 bases and J lost 6; bases outside the gene matches: 6. CDR3: CASSHKREFAGELFF. The CDR3 bases are TGCGCCAGCAGCCACAAGCGGGAGTTCGCCGGGGAGCTGTTTTTT.

This clonotype was counted ten times or more. The chain links TRBV11-3 to TRBJ2-2; 8 bases line up with TRBD1. This CDR3 spans 15 amino acids. Germline V gene lookup returns CDR1 SGHNT and CDR2 YENEEA. After removal of 6 bases from V and 7 bases from J, the junction contained 10 bases not matched to a gene. The CDR3 region has the DNA TGTGCCAGCAGTCCGAGGACAGGGACGGGCGGGGAGCTGTTTTTT. Encoded protein: CASSPRTGTGGELFF.

This clonotype was detected ten times or more. The rearrangement uses TRBV28 and TRBJ2-3; D not resolved. Germline V gene sequence: CDR1 MDHEN, CDR2 SYDVKM. CDR3 length: 13 amino acids. Trimming pared 5 bases from V and 6 bases from J, leaving 12 bases between. The CDR3 nucleotides are TGTGCCAGCAGTATGAACCTAGGGGATACGCAGTATTTT. The encoded protein is CASSMNLGDTQYF. Together with reference TRBV28 and TRBJ2-3, the CDR3 gives the full variable domain: DVKVTQSSRYLVKRTGEKVFLECVQDMDHENMFWYRQDPGLGLRLIYFSYDVKMKEKGDIPEGYSVSREKKERFSLILESASTNQTSMYLCASSMNLGDTQYFGPGTRLTVL.

V usage is TRBV20-1 and J usage is TRBJ2-7; 7 bases agree with TRBD1. The V gene end was trimmed by 6 bases and the J gene end by 6 bases; junction bases not matched to a gene: 11. Per the germline V gene, CDR1 is DFQATT and CDR2 is SNEGSKA (reference sequence). The CDR3 runs 13 residues. The CDR3 spells CSASLTGSGEQYF. The CDR3 coding sequence is TGCAGTGCCTCCCTGACAGGGTCGGGCGAGCAGTACTTC.